This T cell receptor beta chain originates from a study of blood T cell repertoires in COVID-19. Study details: The United States, Italy and Spain provided the acute and convalescent COVID-19 samples.

Under the authors' procedure: Nucleated cell counts were estimated from reference gene primer amplification. The data were produced by immunoSEQ multiplex PCR, yet TCRdb's version contains in-frame clones alone and is incomplete. For V, J and clone size, that table is used; D and trimming come from the DNA. The table has some 350,000 clones, 87% seen once. Those who participated ranged in age from roughly 18 to 90 years and resided in roughly 26 US areas. The study counted Cohort 3 donors as recovered given two negative PCRs, clearance, or symptom resolution. CDR1 and CDR2 from the germline V gene are MNHEY and SMNVEV (reference sequence). The CDR3 sequence is 14 residues long. Trimming cost V 4 bases and J 2 bases, with 10 bases left between them.

The rearrangement uses TRBV27 and TRBJ2-3, with D unresolved. Sequencing was done on a sample of PBMCs or T cells enriched from blood (not recorded which). The TCR originated in a woman in her thirties who had recovered from COVID-19. CDR3: CASSSDTYTDTQYF. In nucleotides, the CDR3 is TGTGCCAGCAGTTCAGACACTTACACAGATACGCAGTATTTT.